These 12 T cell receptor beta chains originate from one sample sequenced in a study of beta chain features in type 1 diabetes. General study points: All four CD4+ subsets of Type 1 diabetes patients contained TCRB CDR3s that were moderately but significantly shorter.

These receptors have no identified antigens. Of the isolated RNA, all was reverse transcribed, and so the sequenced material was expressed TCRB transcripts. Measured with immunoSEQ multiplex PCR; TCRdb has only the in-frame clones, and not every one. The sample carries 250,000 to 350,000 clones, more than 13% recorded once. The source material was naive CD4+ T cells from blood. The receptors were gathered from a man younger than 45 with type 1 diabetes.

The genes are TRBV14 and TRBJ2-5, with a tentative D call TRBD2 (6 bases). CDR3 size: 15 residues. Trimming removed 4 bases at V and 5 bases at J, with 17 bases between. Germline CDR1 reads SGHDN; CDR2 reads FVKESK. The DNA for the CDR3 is TGTGCCAGCAGCCTCAGACTAGGAGCCCAGGAGACCCAGTACTTC. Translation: CASSLRLGAQETQYF.

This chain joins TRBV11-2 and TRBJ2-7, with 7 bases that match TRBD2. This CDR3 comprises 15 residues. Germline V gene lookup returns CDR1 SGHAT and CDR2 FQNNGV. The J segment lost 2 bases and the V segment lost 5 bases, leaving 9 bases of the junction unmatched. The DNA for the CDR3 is TGTGCCAGCAGCAAGGTGGCTAGCGGCGCCTACGAGCAGTACTTC. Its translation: CASSKVASGAYEQYF.

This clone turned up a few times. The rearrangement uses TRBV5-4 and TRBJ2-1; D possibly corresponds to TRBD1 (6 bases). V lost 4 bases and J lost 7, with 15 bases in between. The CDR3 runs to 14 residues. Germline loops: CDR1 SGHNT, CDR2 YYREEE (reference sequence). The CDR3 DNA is TGTGCCAGCAGCATACAGGGTCTTTGGAATGAGCAGTTCTTC. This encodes CASSIQGLWNEQFF.

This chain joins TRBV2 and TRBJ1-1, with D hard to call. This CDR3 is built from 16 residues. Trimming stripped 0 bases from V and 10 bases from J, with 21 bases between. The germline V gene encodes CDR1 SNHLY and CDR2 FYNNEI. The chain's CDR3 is CASSEARFYQKPPAFF. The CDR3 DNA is TGTGCCAGCAGTGAAGCCCGGTTTTACCAAAAACCTCCAGCTTTCTTT.

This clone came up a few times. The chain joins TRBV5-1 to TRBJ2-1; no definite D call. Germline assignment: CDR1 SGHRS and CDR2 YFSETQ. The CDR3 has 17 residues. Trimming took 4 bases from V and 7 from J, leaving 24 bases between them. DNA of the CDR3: TGCGCCAGCAGCCCAGGTCCTGCCTCCGGCCCGGCAAATGAGCAGTTCTTC. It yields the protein CASSPGPASGPANEQFF.

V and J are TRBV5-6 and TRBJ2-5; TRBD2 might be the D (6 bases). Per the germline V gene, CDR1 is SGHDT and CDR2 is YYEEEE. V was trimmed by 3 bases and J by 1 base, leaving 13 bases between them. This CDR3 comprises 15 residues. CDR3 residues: CASSWGSGFQETQYF. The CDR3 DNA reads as TGTGCCAGCAGCTGGGGTAGCGGATTCCAAGAGACCCAGTACTTC.

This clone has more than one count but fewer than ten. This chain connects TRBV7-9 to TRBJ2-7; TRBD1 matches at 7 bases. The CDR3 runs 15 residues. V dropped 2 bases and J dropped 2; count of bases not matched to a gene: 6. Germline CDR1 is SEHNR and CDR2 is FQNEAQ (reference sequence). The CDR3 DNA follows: TGTGCCAGCAGCTTATATGCAGGGGGTACCTACGAGCAGTACTTC. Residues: CASSLYAGGTYEQYF. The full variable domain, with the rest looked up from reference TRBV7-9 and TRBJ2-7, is DTGVSQNPRHKITKRGQNVTFRCDPISEHNRLYWYRQTLGQGPEFLTYFQNEAQLEKSRLLSDRFSAERPKGSFSTLEIQRTEQGDSAMYLCASSLYAGGTYEQYFGPGTRLTVT.

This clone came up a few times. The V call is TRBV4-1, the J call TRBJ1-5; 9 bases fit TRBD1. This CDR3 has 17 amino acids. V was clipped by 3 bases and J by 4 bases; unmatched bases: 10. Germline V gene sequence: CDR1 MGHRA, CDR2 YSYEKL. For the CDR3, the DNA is TGCGCCAGCAGCCACCGGACAGGGGTGACCCCTAATCAGCCCCAGCATTTT. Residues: CASSHRTGVTPNQPQHF.

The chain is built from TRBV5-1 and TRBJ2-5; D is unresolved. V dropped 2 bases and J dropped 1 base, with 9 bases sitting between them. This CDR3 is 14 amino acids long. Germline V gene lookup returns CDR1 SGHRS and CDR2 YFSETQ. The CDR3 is CASSFGRLQETQYF. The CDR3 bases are TGCGCCAGCAGCTTTGGCAGACTCCAAGAGACCCAGTACTTC.

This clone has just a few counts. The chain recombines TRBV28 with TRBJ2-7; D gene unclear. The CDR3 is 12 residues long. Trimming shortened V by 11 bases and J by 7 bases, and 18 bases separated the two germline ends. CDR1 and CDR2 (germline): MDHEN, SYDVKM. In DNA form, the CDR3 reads TGTGCCGCAGTGGGTCAGGCCATGGAGCAGTACTTC. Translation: CAAVGQAMEQYF. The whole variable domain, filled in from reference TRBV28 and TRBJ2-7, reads DVKVTQSSRYLVKRTGEKVFLECVQDMDHENMFWYRQDPGLGLRLIYFSYDVKMKEKGDIPEGYSVSREKKERFSLILESASTNQTSMYLCAAVGQAMEQYFGPGTRLTVT.

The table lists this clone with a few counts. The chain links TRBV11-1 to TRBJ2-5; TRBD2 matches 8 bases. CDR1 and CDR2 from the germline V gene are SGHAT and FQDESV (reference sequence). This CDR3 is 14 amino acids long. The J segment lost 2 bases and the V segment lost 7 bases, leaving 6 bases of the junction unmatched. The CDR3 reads CASKKLAAQETQYF. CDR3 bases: TGTGCCAGCAAGAAACTAGCGGCACAAGAGACCCAGTACTTC.

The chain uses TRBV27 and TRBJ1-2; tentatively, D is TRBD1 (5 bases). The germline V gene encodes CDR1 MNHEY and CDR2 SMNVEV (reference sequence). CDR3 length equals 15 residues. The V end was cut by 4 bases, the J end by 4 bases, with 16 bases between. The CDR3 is CASSSPSQEFYGYTF. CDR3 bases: TGTGCCAGCAGTTCCCCTTCACAGGAGTTCTATGGCTACACCTTC.